This T cell receptor (beta chain) was documented in a study of cytomegalovirus exposure and HLA in healthy donors. The PCR employed 60 Vbeta primers together with 13 Jbeta primers. This table comes from immunoSEQ multiplex PCR, and its TCRdb copy is limited to in-frame clones, with some not included. The sample lists nearly 80,000 clones, 79% occurring once. Study-level points and caveats: Investigators reported 150 to 200 TCR beta chains as tied to cytomegalovirus. As immune exposure information, only CMV serostatus was available. Apparent HLA restriction characterized most CMV-associated TCR beta chains in a later analysis. Roughly uniform depth of sequencing across donors was assumed in presence/absence analyses.

There are a few counts of this clone. Its antigen remains unknown. Germline V lookup: CDR1 PRHDT, CDR2 FYEKMQ (reference sequence). The CDR3 contains 13 residues. V lost 2 bases and J 5 bases, leaving 9 bases between the germline ends. The chain joins TRBV13 to TRBJ1-1; no clear D. The sequenced material came from PBMCs. The TCR sequence derives from a woman in her thirties or forties in good health and CMV-seropositive. The DNA of the CDR3 is TGTGCCAGCAGCTTACCGCCGGGAACTGAAGCTTTCTTT. It is translated as CASSLPPGTEAFF. Combining the CDR3 with reference TRBV13 and TRBJ1-1 gives the whole variable domain AAGVIQSPRHLIKEKRETATLKCYPIPRHDTVYWYQQGPGQDPQFLISFYEKMQSDKGSIPDRFSAQQFSDYHSELNMSSLELGDSALYFCASSLPPGTEAFFGQGTRLTVV.